Sequencing of this T cell receptor beta chain was carried out in a study of T-cell reconstitution after alpha-beta-depleted transplantation in children. A TCRbeta library incorporating unique molecular identifiers was prepared. TCRdb passed the PCR reads through MiXCR, listing each CDR3 protein once. The sample has over 400,000 distinct CDR3 sequences; around two fifths are singletons. There are 12 residues in the CDR3. Germline V gene data show CDR1 as MNHEY and CDR2 as SVGAGI. V shed 6 bases and J 7 bases; nucleotides not matched to a gene: 4. V is TRBV6-5 and J is TRBJ1-2; TRBD1 matches at 8 bases. This specimen consisted of PBMCs, obtained before TCRalphabeta/CD19-depleted stem cell transplant. The source is a girl aged 2-10 years with aplastic anemia, due to receive a stem cell transplant. The CDR3 sequence is CASSRTGLGYTF. The CDR3, as DNA: TGTGCCAGCAGCCGGACAGGGCTTGGCTACACCTTC.